A single sample gave rise to the 17 T cell receptor beta chains below, sequenced in a study of blood T cell repertoires in COVID-19. Assay used: immunoSEQ multiplex PCR; TCRdb lists only in-frame clones, some missing. Here the sample spans roughly 200,000 clones, 80% being singletons. Material: peripheral blood. The source is an older woman with acute or convalescent COVID-19.

This clone appeared once. The chain employs TRBV28 and TRBJ1-2; maybe TRBD1 (5 bases). This CDR3 region has 13 residues. In germline, CDR1 is MDHEN, CDR2 SYDVKM. V lost 10 bases to trimming and J lost 2 bases, with 14 bases between them. The CDR3 DNA reads as TGTGCCACCCACCAGGGATACAACTATGGCTACACCTTC. It codes for CATHQGYNYGYTF.

V is TRBV27 and J is TRBJ1-5; no firm D call. There are 13 residues in the CDR3. V was cut by 5 bases and J by 9 bases, with 14 bases left in between. In germline, CDR1 is MNHEY, CDR2 SMNVEV (reference sequence). In nucleotides, the CDR3 is TGTGCCAGCAGTCAGGTACCTTTGGGGCCCCAGCATTTT. This codes for CASSQVPLGPQHF.

This clone was seen a single time. The same CDR3 can be traced to other DNA sequences in this sample. The chain couples TRBV3-1 (or the pseudogene TRBV3-2) to TRBJ2-7; TRBD2 matches at 7 bases. V lost 4 bases to trimming and J lost 4 bases; unmatched junction nucleotides: 7. The CDR3 sequence is 14 residues long. Germline CDR1 and CDR2: LGHDT and YNNKEL (reference sequence). CDR3 amino acids: CASSRGLAAYEQYF. The CDR3 DNA sequence: TGTGCCAGCAGCCGCGGGCTAGCGGCGTACGAGCAGTACTTC.

This chain connects TRBV5-6 to TRBJ2-3, with 7 bases that match TRBD1. Trimming cost V 4 bases and J 6 bases; bases outside gene matches: 8. The CDR3 is 14 residues long. Germline V gene lookup returns CDR1 SGHDT and CDR2 YYEEEE. As DNA, the CDR3 is TGTGCCAGCAGCATGGACAGGTTTCTGGATACGCAGTATTTT. Its protein is CASSMDRFLDTQYF. The full variable domain, its missing parts supplied by reference TRBV5-6 and TRBJ2-3, is DAGVTQSPTHLIKTRGQQVTLRCSPKSGHDTVSWYQQALGQGPQFIFQYYEEEERQRGNFPDRFSGHQFPNYSSELNVNALLLGDSALYLCASSMDRFLDTQYFGPGTRLTVL.

V is TRBV20-1 and J is TRBJ2-1; TRBD2 matches 7 bases. Unmatched junction bases numbered 5, after V lost 8 bases and J lost 7 bases. CDR3 length equals 11 residues. Germline-derived CDR1 and CDR2 are DFQATT and SNEGSKA (reference sequence). Here the CDR3 DNA reads TGCAGTACTGGGCGGGAGAATGAGCAGTTCTTC. Translating gives CSTGRENEQFF.

The V call is TRBV7-6, the J call TRBJ1-1; tentative D call: TRBD1 (6 bases). Germline CDR1 is SGHVS and CDR2 is FNYEAQ. The V end lost 4 bases, the J end lost 5 bases, and 17 bases lay between the germline ends. This CDR3 has 15 residues. CDR3 bases: TGTGCCAGCAGCTGGGGCCCAGGGGAAGGTACTGAAGCTTTCTTT. This translates into CASSWGPGEGTEAFF.

V is TRBV7-9 and J is TRBJ2-1; 13 nucleotides line up with TRBD2. CDR3 size: 17 residues. J was trimmed by 3 bases and V by 5 bases; bases with no gene match: 7. Germline CDR1 SEHNR, CDR2 FQNEAQ (reference sequence). The CDR3 region has the DNA TGTGCCAGCAGCCCTAAGGGACTAGCGGGAAACTACAATGAGCAGTTCTTC. This gives the protein CASSPKGLAGNYNEQFF.

This clone was seen a single time. J is TRBJ2-5 and V is TRBV21-1; TRBD1, the D gene given by the table, was not confirmed from the DNA. TRBV21-1 is shown as a pseudogene. The CDR3 length is 13 residues. In nucleotides, the CDR3 is TGTGCCAGCAGCAGACAGGTTGGGGAGACCCAGTACTTC. Protein: CASSRQVGETQYF.

The chain employs TRBV28 and TRBJ1-2, with D uncertain. This CDR3 contains 13 residues. Germline values: CDR1 MDHEN, CDR2 SYDVKM. The CDR3 region is CVTQPGGGYGYTF. The CDR3 DNA sequence: TGTGTCACCCAACCCGGCGGAGGCTATGGCTACACCTTC.

This chain uses TRBV19 with TRBJ2-3; 11 bases are shared with TRBD1. Per germline, CDR1 LNHDA and CDR2 SQIVND (reference sequence). V shed 8 bases, J shed 1 base, and the junction held 2 bases outside the gene matches. The CDR3 has 14 residues. The CDR3: CASGTGGRTDTQYF. The CDR3 DNA sequence: TGTGCCAGTGGGACAGGGGGTCGCACAGATACGCAGTATTTT.

The chain links TRBV25-1 to TRBJ2-6, with TRBD2 matching 12 bases. This CDR3 region has 17 residues. Per the germline V gene, CDR1 is MGHDK and CDR2 is SYGVNS. V dropped 5 bases and J dropped 2; count of bases not matched to a gene: 4. This CDR3 is CASSNLAGGTGANVLTF. CDR3 nucleotides: TGTGCCAGCAGTAATCTAGCGGGAGGGACTGGGGCCAACGTCCTGACTTTC. Based on the CDR3 plus reference TRBV25-1 and TRBJ2-6, the full variable domain is EADIYQTPRYLVIGTGKKITLECSQTMGHDKMYWYQQDPGMELHLIHYSYGVNSTEKGDLSSESTVSRIRTEHFPLTLESARPSHTSQYLCASSNLAGGTGANVLTFGAGSRLTVL.

Written as DNA, the CDR3 is TGTGCCAGCATCTATAGCGGGAATGAGGGTGAGCAGTTCTTC. As protein: CASIYSGNEGEQFF. The rearrangement joins TRBV6-5 to TRBJ2-1; 8 bases are shared with TRBD2. Looked up from germline, CDR1 is MNHEY and CDR2 is SVGAGI. CDR3 size: 14 residues. V shed 7 bases and J 9 bases; nucleotides not matched to a gene: 11.

The chain couples TRBV5-5 to TRBJ1-1; a possible D gene is TRBD1 (6 bases). Germline CDR1 is SGHKS and CDR2 is YYEKEE (reference sequence). Trimming removed 4 bases at V and 5 bases at J, with 15 bases between. This CDR3 region has 14 residues. The CDR3 bases are TGTGCCAGCAGCGGATCGACAGGCGGGACTGAAGCTTTCTTT. This gives the protein CASSGSTGGTEAFF.

Here the CDR3 reads CASSLRQYNSPLHF. The CDR3 DNA reads TGTGCCAGCAGCTTGCGACAGTATAATTCACCCCTCCACTTT. V and J are TRBV11-2 and TRBJ1-6, with D perhaps matching TRBD1 (5 bases). The V and J ends lost 3 bases and 4 bases respectively, with 7 bases between them. Germline CDR1 and CDR2: SGHAT and FQNNGV. This CDR3 is 14 amino acids long.

The chain carries TRBV7-3 and TRBJ1-1; D perhaps matches TRBD1 (5 bases). Germline V gene data show CDR1 as SGHTA and CDR2 as FQGTGA. V lost 3 bases and J 1 base, leaving 9 bases between the germline ends. This CDR3 comprises 14 residues. CDR3 DNA: TGTGCCAGCAGCTTTCAGGGCGAGAACACTGAAGCTTTCTTT. Amino acids: CASSFQGENTEAFF.

This chain joins TRBV28 and TRBJ2-5, with D unresolved. V lost 6 bases and J 0 bases, leaving 11 bases between the germline ends. This CDR3 region has 14 residues. Germline CDR1 is MDHEN and CDR2 is SYDVKM. CDR3 sequence reads: CASSQRSYQETQYF. CDR3 bases: TGTGCCAGCAGCCAGCGCTCATACCAAGAGACCCAGTACTTC.

CDR3 amino acids: CASSRTDLYNSPLHF. The CDR3 DNA reads as TGTGCCAGCAGCCGGACAGACCTCTATAATTCACCCCTCCACTTT. This chain links TRBV6-6 with TRBJ1-6; TRBD1 is a possible D gene (6 bases). CDR1 is MNHNY and CDR2 is SVGAGI in the germline V gene (reference sequence). V was clipped by 6 bases and J by 3 bases, with 12 bases between them. The CDR3 is 15 amino acids.